This T cell receptor (beta chain) was identified during a study of cytotoxic CD8 clonotypes in ibrutinib-treated CLL. This clone showed up many times. Its antigen is unknown. Clones were read by immunoSEQ multiplex PCR, and TCRdb kept only the in-frame ones, dropping some. The sample yields about 76,000 clones, 75% to 90% seen once. Study results and limitations: Sustained-remission and progressing patients were not sampled at matched times. Clonality was elevated at ibrutinib response and had returned toward baseline at progression.

Germline CDR1 reads MNHNY; CDR2 reads SVGAGI (reference sequence). The V end lost 0 bases, the J end lost 4 bases, and 8 bases lay between the germline ends. The CDR3 spans 14 residues. This sequence was found in a human donor with chronic lymphocytic leukemia. The input for sequencing was PBMCs, taken after 24 months of ibrutinib treatment. The rearrangement joins TRBV6-6 to TRBJ2-3, with D possibly matching TRBD1 (6 bases). In DNA form, the CDR3 reads TGTGCCAGCAGTTACTCGGACAGTTCAGATACGCAGTATTTT. Protein product: CASSYSDSSDTQYF.